This passage covers 30 T cell receptor beta chains from one sample sequenced in a study of identical twins. One entry per CDR3 protein results from TCRdb running MiXCR on the 5' RACE reads. The sample holds fewer than 550,000 distinct CDR3 sequences, approximately 14% seen once. These same data were also listed under a study on yellow fever vaccine responses in identical twins.

What was sequenced was CD4+ T cells sorted from blood. These receptors were taken from a woman aged 18-35 years in good health.

The gene calls are TRBV5-8 and TRBJ2-2; no clear D gene. This CDR3 comprises 15 residues. Trimming shortened V by 4 bases and J by 4 bases, and 14 bases separated the two germline ends. The germline CDR1 and CDR2 sequences are SGHTS and YDEGEE. The DNA for the CDR3 is TGTGCCAGCAGCCCACGCATAAGAGGCACCGGGGAGCTGTTTTTT. Residues: CASSPRIRGTGELFF. Full variable domain (outside the CDR3, taken from reference TRBV5-8 and TRBJ2-2): EAGVTQSPTHLIKTRGQQATLRCSPISGHTSVYWYQQALGLGLQFLLWYDEGEERNRGNFPPRFSGRQFPNYSSELNVNALELEDSALYLCASSPRIRGTGELFFGEGSRLTVL.

J is TRBJ2-2 and V is TRBV7-2; no firm D call. Germline CDR1 is SGHTA and CDR2 is FQGNSA. V was pared by 5 bases and J by 4 bases, with 8 bases between. The CDR3 loop spans 13 amino acids. This chain's CDR3 is CASSVTATGELFF. Written as DNA, the CDR3 is TGTGCCAGCAGCGTAACCGCCACCGGGGAGCTGTTTTTT.

This clonotype has more than one count but fewer than ten. The V call is TRBV10-3, the J call TRBJ2-5; 7 bases are shared with TRBD1. The CDR3 spans 14 residues. The germline CDR1 and CDR2 sequences are ENHRY and SYGVKD. V lost 3 bases to trimming and J lost 5 bases; unmatched junction nucleotides: 6. The CDR3 coding sequence is TGTGCCATCAGTGAAACAGGGGACGGGGAGACCCAGTACTTC. The encoded protein is CAISETGDGETQYF.

The chain links TRBV5-1 to TRBJ2-1; D is possibly TRBD1 (5 bases). V lost 8 bases to trimming and J lost 7 bases, with 22 bases between them. Germline loops: CDR1 SGHRS, CDR2 YFSETQ. The length of the CDR3 is 15 residues. The CDR3 protein is CARHIVGHKTNEQFF. For the CDR3, the DNA is TGCGCCAGACATATCGTTGGACACAAGACGAATGAGCAGTTCTTC.

This clonotype was observed a few times. The gene calls are TRBV10-3 and TRBJ1-6; 7 bases are a match to TRBD1. With V trimmed by 10 bases and J by 7 bases, 7 bases remained unmatched. CDR1 is ENHRY and CDR2 is SYGVKD in the germline V gene. The CDR3 is made up of 13 amino acids. The CDR3, as DNA: TGTGCCAAGAAGGGACAGATGAATTCACCCCTCCACTTT. The encoded protein is CAKKGQMNSPLHF.

This chain joins TRBV11-2 and TRBJ1-2, with D perhaps TRBD1 (5 bases). The V gene lost 1 base and the J gene lost 4 bases, with 10 bases spanning the gap. The germline CDR1 and CDR2 sequences are SGHAT and FQNNGV. CDR3 length: 14 amino acids. DNA of the CDR3: TGTGCCAGCAGCTTAGGCGGGACGTCCTATGGCTACACCTTC. This gives the protein CASSLGGTSYGYTF.

The table lists this clonotype with a few counts. The J gene is TRBJ1-6, the V gene TRBV28, with 9 nucleotides matching TRBD1. Germline V CDR1 and CDR2: MDHEN, SYDVKM. This CDR3 contains 15 residues. Trimming cost V 6 bases and J 9 bases; bases outside gene matches: 9. This chain's CDR3 is CASRQSQGAVSPLHF. Written as DNA, the CDR3 is TGTGCCAGCAGGCAATCACAGGGGGCCGTTTCACCCCTCCACTTT.

This clonotype occurred a few times. The chain uses TRBV7-2 and TRBJ2-1, with 7 positions matching TRBD2. This CDR3 has 15 amino acids. In germline, CDR1 is SGHTA, CDR2 FQGNSA. The ends lost 1 base at V and 9 bases at J; junction bases unmatched: 9. This CDR3 reads CASSLGAGAGGEQFF. The CDR3 region has the DNA TGTGCCAGCAGCTTAGGGGCGGGAGCTGGGGGTGAGCAGTTCTTC. The full variable domain, completed using reference TRBV7-2 and TRBJ2-1, is GAGVSQSPSNKVTEKGKDVELRCDPISGHTALYWYRQSLGQGLEFLIYFQGNSAPDKSGLPSDRFSAERTGGSVSTLTIQRTQQEDSAVYLCASSLGAGAGGEQFFGPGTRLTVL.

CDR3 in amino acids: CASSLVGGTTGELFF. The CDR3 DNA is TGTGCCAGCAGCTTGGTAGGGGGTACCACCGGGGAGCTGTTTTTT. The V gene is TRBV5-6, the J gene TRBJ2-2; D might be TRBD1 (6 bases). The V end was cut by 0 bases, the J end by 4 bases, with 10 bases between. The CDR3 length is 15 residues. The germline CDR1 and CDR2 sequences are SGHDT and YYEEEE.

The sample holds many counts of this clonotype. The rearrangement uses TRBV29-1 and TRBJ2-1; D not certain. CDR1 SQVTM and CDR2 ANQGSEA come from the germline V gene. Trimming left V 7 bases short and J 5 bases short, with 18 bases between. The CDR3 is 14 residues long. This chain's CDR3 is CSADRLGPNNEQFF. CDR3 DNA sequence: TGCAGCGCCGACCGTCTAGGCCCCAACAATGAGCAGTTCTTC.

In its sample, this clonotype was seen a few times. V gene TRBV20-1 combines with J gene TRBJ2-5; 9 bases are shared with TRBD1. CDR1 DFQATT and CDR2 SNEGSKA come from the germline V gene (reference sequence). The CDR3 is 15 amino acids. V shed 2 bases and J 5 bases; nucleotides not matched to a gene: 9. CDR3 sequence: CSARSGTGRRETQYF. The CDR3 coding sequence is TGCAGTGCTAGATCTGGGACAGGGAGAAGGGAGACCCAGTACTTC.

This clonotype has ten or more counts. The J gene is TRBJ1-5, the V gene TRBV12-3 or TRBV12-4; D unresolved. Trimming removed 5 bases from V and 0 bases from J, with 5 bases in between. The CDR3 is 13 amino acids. The CDR3 reads CASSQNSNQPQHF. DNA for the CDR3: TGTGCCAGCAGTCAGAATAGCAATCAGCCCCAGCATTTT.

V and J are TRBV7-2 and TRBJ2-7, with TRBD1 matching over 7 bases. Germline V lookup: CDR1 SGHTA, CDR2 FQGNSA. The CDR3 covers 14 residues. With V trimmed by 3 bases and J by 5 bases, 7 bases remained unmatched. Here the CDR3 DNA reads TGTGCCAGCAGCTTTATCGACAGGGAAAACGAGCAGTACTTC. Translating gives CASSFIDRENEQYF.

The chain is built from TRBV20-1 and TRBJ2-5, with 9 bases matching TRBD1. V was pared by 6 bases and J by 5 bases, with 10 bases of the junction left unmatched. Looked up from germline, CDR1 is DFQATT and CDR2 is SNEGSKA (reference sequence). This CDR3 comprises 14 residues. The CDR3 DNA reads TGCAGTGCCCCCGGGACAGGGTCGCCCGAGACCCAGTACTTC. Protein: CSAPGTGSPETQYF.

V is TRBV6-2 or TRBV6-3 and J is TRBJ2-6, with a tentative D call TRBD1 (5 bases). V lost 0 bases and J lost 13, with 10 bases in between. Germline V gene lookup returns CDR1 MNHEY and CDR2 SVGEGT. CDR3 length equals 13 residues. In DNA form, the CDR3 reads TGTGCCAGCAGTTACTCGACAGTACGGGTCCTGACTTTC. This sequence encodes CASSYSTVRVLTF.

This clonotype was seen a few times. J is TRBJ1-1 and V is TRBV7-6, with 7 bases lining up with TRBD1. The CDR3 is 14 amino acids. J gave up 3 bases and V 4 bases, and 5 bases lay outside the gene matches. Germline values: CDR1 SGHVS, CDR2 FNYEAQ. CDR3 protein: CASSSRGRDTEAFF. The CDR3 nucleotides read TGTGCCAGCAGCTCAAGGGGGCGCGACACTGAAGCTTTCTTT. Supplemented by reference TRBV7-6 and TRBJ1-1, the full variable domain reads GAGVSQSPRYKVTKRGQDVALRCDPISGHVSLYWYRQALGQGPEFLTYFNYEAQQDKSGLPNDRFSAERPEGSISTLTIQRTEQRDSAMYRCASSSRGRDTEAFFGQGTRLTVV.

CDR3 nucleotides: TGTGCCAGCAATGGCAGGGTCCACTACAATGAGCAGTTCTTC. Its protein product is CASNGRVHYNEQFF. The chain is built from TRBV12-3 or TRBV12-4 and TRBJ2-1, with a weak D call TRBD1 (5 bases). CDR3 length: 14 residues. V shed 7 bases and J shed 3 bases, with 13 bases lying between them.

The chain recombines TRBV25-1 with TRBJ2-5, with TRBD1 matching 7 bases. Germline trimming cut 5 bases from V and 5 bases from J; bases unmatched to any gene: 11. Germline V lookup: CDR1 MGHDK, CDR2 SYGVNS. CDR3 size: 15 residues. The CDR3 region has the DNA TGTGCCAGCAGTCCCCAAGAGGGGGCCGGGGAGACCCAGTACTTC. Translating it yields CASSPQEGAGETQYF.

This sequence joins TRBV12-3 or TRBV12-4 and TRBJ1-6, with D perhaps matching TRBD1 (5 bases). With 4 bases removed from V and 7 bases from J, the gap between germline ends came to 17 bases. There are 16 residues in the CDR3. The CDR3 protein is CASSYHRSSLNSPLHF. The CDR3 coding sequence is TGTGCCAGCAGTTATCACAGGTCGTCTCTGAATTCACCCCTCCACTTT.

V is TRBV7-2 and J is TRBJ2-2; the match to TRBD1 covers 7 bases. The germline gives CDR1 SGHTA, CDR2 FQGNSA. The CDR3 runs 16 residues. V dropped 0 bases and J dropped 2; count of bases not matched to a gene: 3. For the CDR3, the DNA is TGTGCCAGCAGCTTAGCAGGGGGCTTTAACACCGGGGAGCTGTTTTTT. This encodes CASSLAGGFNTGELFF.

This clonotype has only a few counts. The chain carries TRBV6-6 and TRBJ1-2; D not resolved. V was pared by 6 bases and J by 2 bases, with 10 bases between. The CDR3 runs 13 residues. CDR1 and CDR2 from the germline V gene are MNHNY and SVGAGI (reference sequence). CDR3 coding DNA: TGTGCCAGCAGATCGGGCAAGAACTATGGCTACACCTTC. This encodes CASRSGKNYGYTF.

This clonotype occurred a few times. The chain combines TRBV7-2 with TRBJ2-7; D may be TRBD1 or TRBD2 (5 bases each). V lost 3 bases and J lost 7, with 16 bases in between. This CDR3 has 14 residues. Germline CDR1 and CDR2: SGHTA and FQGNSA. The CDR3 DNA follows: TGTGCCAGCAGCTTGGGACGGGGCGTTTGGGAGCAGTACTTC. Translating it yields CASSLGRGVWEQYF.

The chain links TRBV20-1 to TRBJ2-7; D is tentatively TRBD1 or TRBD2 (5 bases each). CDR1 is DFQATT and CDR2 is SNEGSKA in the germline V gene (reference sequence). Trimming shortened V by 6 bases and J by 3 bases, and 21 bases separated the two germline ends. The CDR3 spans 15 residues. CDR3 sequence: CSARPLTGTLYEQYF. The CDR3 nucleotides are TGCAGTGCCCGCCCACTCACCGGGACCCTCTACGAGCAGTACTTC.

In this sample, this clonotype turned up many times. The chain recombines TRBV28 with TRBJ1-1; D is unresolved. This CDR3 contains 13 residues. In germline, CDR1 is MDHEN, CDR2 SYDVKM. Trimming stripped 3 bases from V and 2 bases from J, with 7 bases between. Here the CDR3 reads CASSFPGNTEAFF. The CDR3 DNA reads TGTGCCAGCAGTTTTCCGGGAAACACTGAAGCTTTCTTT.

The chain recombines TRBV5-1 with TRBJ2-1; possibly TRBD2 for D (7 bases). The V gene's germline CDR1 is SGHRS and CDR2 YFSETQ. Deletions cut 1 base from V and 7 bases from J, with 15 bases between. This CDR3 contains 15 residues. CDR3 nucleotides: TGCGCCAGCAGCTTGTCGGGGGGCCCGGGGAATGAGCAGTTCTTC. Translated, it gives CASSLSGGPGNEQFF.

The chain uses TRBV11-3 and TRBJ2-1, with TRBD1 as a possible D gene (5 bases). Germline assignment: CDR1 SGHNT and CDR2 YENEEA. V gave up 5 bases and J gave up 8 bases, with 13 bases separating them. The CDR3 length is 13 residues. The CDR3 loop reads CASSIYTGDEQFF. As DNA, the CDR3 is TGTGCCAGCAGCATTTATACAGGTGATGAGCAGTTCTTC.

This clonotype was seen a few times. Written as DNA, the CDR3 is TGTGCCAGCAGCCGACAGACCCTAGCAACTAATGAAAAACTGTTTTTT. Translating gives CASSRQTLATNEKLFF. The V and J genes are TRBV7-2 and TRBJ1-4; tentatively, D is TRBD1 (5 bases). This CDR3 has 16 residues. Germline V gene lookup returns CDR1 SGHTA and CDR2 FQGNSA. Trimming pared 5 bases from V and 0 bases from J, leaving 13 bases between.

This clonotype was seen a handful of times. The V and J genes are TRBV27 and TRBJ2-5, with 11 bases identical to TRBD1. The CDR3 has 15 amino acids. Looked up from germline, CDR1 is MNHEY and CDR2 is SMNVEV (reference sequence). Trimming cost V 6 bases and J 5 bases; bases outside gene matches: 8. The DNA of the CDR3 is TGTGCCAGCAGCGACATGGGACAGGGGGGGGAGACCCAGTACTTC. It is translated as CASSDMGQGGETQYF.

The chain employs TRBV7-8 and TRBJ2-1; 10 positions match TRBD1. This CDR3 comprises 15 residues. Germline V gene sequence: CDR1 SGHVS, CDR2 FQNEAQ. V shed 5 bases and J 8 bases; nucleotides not matched to a gene: 9. For the CDR3, the DNA is TGTGCCAGCAGCGATTCCGGGACAGGGGTCCATGAGCAGTTCTTC. It yields the protein CASSDSGTGVHEQFF.

The rearrangement joins TRBV19 to TRBJ2-3, with D maybe TRBD1 (5 bases). V was clipped by 5 bases and J by 0 bases, with 12 bases between them. From germline, CDR1 is LNHDA and CDR2 SQIVND (reference sequence). The CDR3 length is 15 residues. The CDR3 coding sequence is TGTGCCAGTAGTGCCGACAGCCCTAGCACAGATACGCAGTATTTT. Amino acids: CASSADSPSTDTQYF.